This TCR beta chain was profiled in a study of cytomegalovirus exposure and HLA in healthy donors. Findings of the study overall: In a later analysis, V- and J-gene trimming of beta chains associated with a DCLRE1C missense variant, replicated independently. Among the most significant clusters, several appeared linked to common viral pathogens in a later analysis. Most likely, a cluster of highly shared sequence variants arose as a sequencing artifact.

Per germline, CDR1 MNHNS and CDR2 SASEGT. CDR3 length equals 16 residues. After removal of 4 bases from V and 0 bases from J, the junction contained 5 bases not matched to a gene. Concerning this clone: Its specificity is unknown.

The primer mix had 60 Vbeta and 13 Jbeta primers. Using immunoSEQ multiplex PCR, the repertoire was profiled, and TCRdb retains in-frame clones only, with some absent. The repertoire consists of under 200,000 clones, with 82% occurring once and the leading ten covering about 0.89%. Sequencing used PBMCs. This chain uses TRBV6-1 with TRBJ2-4, with 8 bases lining up with TRBD1. The origin of this receptor is a girl aged 2-10 years in good health and CMV-seropositive. CDR3 DNA sequence: TGTGCCAGCAGTGGACAGGGGTCTTCAGCCAAAAACATTCAGTACTTC. Its translation: CASSGQGSSAKNIQYF.